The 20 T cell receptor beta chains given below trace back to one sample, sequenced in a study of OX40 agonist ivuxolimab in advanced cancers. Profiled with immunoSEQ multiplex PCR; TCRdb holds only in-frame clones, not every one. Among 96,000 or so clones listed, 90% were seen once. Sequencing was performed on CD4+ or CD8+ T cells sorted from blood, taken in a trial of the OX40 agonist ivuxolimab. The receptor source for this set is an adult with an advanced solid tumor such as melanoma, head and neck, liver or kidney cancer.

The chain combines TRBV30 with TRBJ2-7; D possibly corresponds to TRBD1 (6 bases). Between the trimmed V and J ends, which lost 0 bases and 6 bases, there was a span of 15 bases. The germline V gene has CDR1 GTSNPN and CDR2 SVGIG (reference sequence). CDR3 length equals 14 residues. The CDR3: CAWSVYLGGSEQYF. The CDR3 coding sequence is TGTGCCTGGAGTGTTTACCTAGGGGGTTCCGAGCAGTACTTC.

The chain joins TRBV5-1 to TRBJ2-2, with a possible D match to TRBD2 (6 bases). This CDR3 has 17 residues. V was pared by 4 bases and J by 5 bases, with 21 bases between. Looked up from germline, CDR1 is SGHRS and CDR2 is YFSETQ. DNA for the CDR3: TGCGCCAGCAGCCCGGAGGGAGCACCGAGAGGGACCGGGGAGCTGTTTTTT. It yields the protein CASSPEGAPRGTGELFF.

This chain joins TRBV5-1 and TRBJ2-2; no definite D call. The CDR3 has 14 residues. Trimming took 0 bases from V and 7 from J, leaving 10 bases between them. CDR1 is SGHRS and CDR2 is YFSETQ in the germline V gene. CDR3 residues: CASSLATSFGELFF. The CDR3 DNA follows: TGCGCCAGCAGCTTGGCCACGAGTTTCGGGGAGCTGTTTTTT.

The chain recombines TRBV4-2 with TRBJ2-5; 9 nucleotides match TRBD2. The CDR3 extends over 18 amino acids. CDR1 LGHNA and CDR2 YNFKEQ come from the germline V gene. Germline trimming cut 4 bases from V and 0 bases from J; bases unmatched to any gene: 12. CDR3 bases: TGTGCCAGCAGCCGTGGCTCTAGCGGGACTTCGTACCAAGAGACCCAGTACTTC. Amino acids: CASSRGSSGTSYQETQYF.

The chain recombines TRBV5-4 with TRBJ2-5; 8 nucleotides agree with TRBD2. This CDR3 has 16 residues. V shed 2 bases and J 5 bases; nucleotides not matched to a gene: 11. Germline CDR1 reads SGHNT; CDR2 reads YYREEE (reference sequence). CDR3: CASSFYSGRWMETQYF. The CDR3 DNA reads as TGTGCCAGCAGCTTTTACAGCGGGAGATGGATGGAGACCCAGTACTTC.

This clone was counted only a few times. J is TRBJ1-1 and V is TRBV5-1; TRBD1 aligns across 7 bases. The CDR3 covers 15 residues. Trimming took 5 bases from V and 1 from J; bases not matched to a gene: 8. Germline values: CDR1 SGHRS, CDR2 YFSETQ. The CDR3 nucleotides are TGCGCCAGCAGGCCGTCAGGGGGAGAGAACACTGAAGCTTTCTTT. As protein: CASRPSGGENTEAFF.

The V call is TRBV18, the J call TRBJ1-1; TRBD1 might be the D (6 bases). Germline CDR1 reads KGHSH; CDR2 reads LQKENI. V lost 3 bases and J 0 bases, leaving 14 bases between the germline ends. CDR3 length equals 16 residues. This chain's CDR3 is CASSPTTGLMNTEAFF. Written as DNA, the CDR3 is TGTGCCAGCTCACCGACGACAGGCCTTATGAACACTGAAGCTTTCTTT. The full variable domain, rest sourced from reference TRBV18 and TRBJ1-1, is NAGVMQNPRHLVRRRGQEARLRCSPMKGHSHVYWYRQLPEEGLKFMVYLQKENIIDESGMPKERFSAEFPKEGPSILRIQQVVRGDSAAYFCASSPTTGLMNTEAFFGQGTRLTVV.

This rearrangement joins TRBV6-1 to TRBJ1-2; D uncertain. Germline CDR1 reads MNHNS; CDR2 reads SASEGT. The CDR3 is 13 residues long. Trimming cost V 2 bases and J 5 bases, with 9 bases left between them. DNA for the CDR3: TGTGCCAGCAGTGAAACGCTCAGATATGGCTACACCTTC. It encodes CASSETLRYGYTF.

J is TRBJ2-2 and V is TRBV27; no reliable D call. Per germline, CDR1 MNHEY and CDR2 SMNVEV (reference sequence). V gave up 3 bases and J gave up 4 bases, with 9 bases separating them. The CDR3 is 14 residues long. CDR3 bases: TGTGCCAGCAGTTTCTACGAGACCACCGGGGAGCTGTTTTTT. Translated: CASSFYETTGELFF.

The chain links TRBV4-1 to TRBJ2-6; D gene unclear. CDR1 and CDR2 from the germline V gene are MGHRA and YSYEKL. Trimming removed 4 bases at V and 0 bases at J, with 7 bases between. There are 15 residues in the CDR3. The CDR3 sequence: CASSLILSGANVLTF. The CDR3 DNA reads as TGCGCCAGCAGCCTAATACTCTCTGGGGCCAACGTCCTGACTTTC.

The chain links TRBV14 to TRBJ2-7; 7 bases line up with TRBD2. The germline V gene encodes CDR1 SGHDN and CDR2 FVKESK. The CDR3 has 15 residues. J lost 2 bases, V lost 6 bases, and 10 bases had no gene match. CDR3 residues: CASRAAGLYPYEQYF. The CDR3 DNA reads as TGTGCCAGCAGAGCAGCGGGACTTTACCCCTACGAGCAGTACTTC.

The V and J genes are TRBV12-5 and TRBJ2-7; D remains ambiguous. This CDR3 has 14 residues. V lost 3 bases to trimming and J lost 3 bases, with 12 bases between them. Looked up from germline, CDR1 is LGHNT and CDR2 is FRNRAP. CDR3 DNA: TGTGCTAGTGGTTTTGGAGCCCAGATCTACGAGCAGTACTTC. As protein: CASGFGAQIYEQYF.

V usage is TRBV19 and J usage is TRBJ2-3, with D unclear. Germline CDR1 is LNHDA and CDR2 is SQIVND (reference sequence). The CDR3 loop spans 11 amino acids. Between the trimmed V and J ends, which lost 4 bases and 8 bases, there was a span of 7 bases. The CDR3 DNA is TGTGCCAGTAGTACGGCGGCTACGCAGTATTTT. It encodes CASSTAATQYF.

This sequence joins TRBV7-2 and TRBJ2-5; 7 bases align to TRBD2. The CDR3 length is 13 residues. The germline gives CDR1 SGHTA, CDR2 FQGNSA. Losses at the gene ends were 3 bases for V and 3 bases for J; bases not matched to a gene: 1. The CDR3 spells CASSFAGEETQYF. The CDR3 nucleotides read TGTGCCAGCAGCTTCGCGGGAGAAGAGACCCAGTACTTC.

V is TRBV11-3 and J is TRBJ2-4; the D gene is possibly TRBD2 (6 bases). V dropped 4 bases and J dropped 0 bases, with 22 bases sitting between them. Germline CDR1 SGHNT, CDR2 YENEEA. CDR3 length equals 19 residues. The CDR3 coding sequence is TGTGCCAGCAGCTCCCAAAGGGCGGGACTCCAGTTAGCCAAAAACATTCAGTACTTC. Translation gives CASSSQRAGLQLAKNIQYF.

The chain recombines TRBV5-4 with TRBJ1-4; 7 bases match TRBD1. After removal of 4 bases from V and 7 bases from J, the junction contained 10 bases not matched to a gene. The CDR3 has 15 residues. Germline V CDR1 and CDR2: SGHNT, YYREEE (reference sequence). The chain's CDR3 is CASSLTGPNSEKLFF. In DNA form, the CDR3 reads TGTGCCAGCAGCCTGACAGGGCCGAACAGTGAAAAACTGTTTTTT. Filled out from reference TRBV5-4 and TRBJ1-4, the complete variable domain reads ETGVTQSPTHLIKTRGQQVTLRCSSQSGHNTVSWYQQALGQGPQFIFQYYREEENGRGNFPPRFSGLQFPNYSSELNVNALELDDSALYLCASSLTGPNSEKLFFGSGTQLSVL.

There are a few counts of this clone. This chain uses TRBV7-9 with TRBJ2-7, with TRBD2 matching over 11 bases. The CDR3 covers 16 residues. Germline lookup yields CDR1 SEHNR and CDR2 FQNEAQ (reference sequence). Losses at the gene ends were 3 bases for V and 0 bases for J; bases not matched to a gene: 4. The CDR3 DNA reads TGTGCCAGCAGCTTCTCTACTAGCGGGAGCTCCTACGAGCAGTACTTC. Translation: CASSFSTSGSSYEQYF.

CDR3 sequence (DNA): TGTGCCAGCAGCTTAGGCCCCCAAGAGACCCAGTACTTC. Its translation is CASSLGPQETQYF. This chain joins TRBV7-3 and TRBJ2-5; D is unresolved. With 2 bases removed from V and 1 base from J, the gap between germline ends came to 5 bases. This CDR3 is built from 13 residues. CDR1 and CDR2 (germline): SGHTA, FQGTGA.

CDR3 bases: TGTGCCAGCAGCCAAGATGGGGCGATCACAGATACGCAGTATTTT. Amino acids: CASSQDGAITDTQYF. The genes are TRBV4-2 and TRBJ2-3, with D possibly matching TRBD1 (5 bases). This CDR3 region has 15 residues. Germline assignment: CDR1 LGHNA and CDR2 YNFKEQ. V lost 0 bases, J lost 2 bases, and 9 bases lay in between.

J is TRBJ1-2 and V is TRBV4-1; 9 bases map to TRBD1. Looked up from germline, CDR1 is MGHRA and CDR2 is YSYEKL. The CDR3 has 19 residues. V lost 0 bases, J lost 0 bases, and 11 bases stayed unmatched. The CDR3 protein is CASSQDRRDRVRANYGYTF. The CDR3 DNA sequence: TGCGCCAGCAGCCAAGATAGGCGGGACAGGGTAAGGGCTAACTATGGCTACACCTTC.